This T cell receptor (beta chain) is drawn from a study of shared clonotypes between healthy human individuals. The CDR3 runs to 12 residues. The V gene lost 1 base and the J gene lost 8 bases, with 10 bases spanning the gap. The germline gives CDR1 SGHRS, CDR2 YFSETQ. Here immunoSEQ multiplex PCR was the method, and the copy in TCRdb shows in-frame clones only, minus some. Seen here are 1.5 million to 2.5 million clones, over 85% observed once, and the top ten hold more than 0.95%. A remark on this clone: Its antigen is not known.

As defined, naive CD8 cells were CD45RO-negative and positively selected for CCR7, with terminally differentiated effector memory CD45RA+ cells excluded. There were only Caucasian adults among the donors, and all lived in Nashville, Tennessee. Study-level results: Among the subsets, naive ones generally showed larger estimated richness than memory ones.

Sequencing was done on a sample of naive CD8+ T cells sorted from blood. This chain links TRBV5-1 with TRBJ2-7; possibly TRBD1 for D (6 bases). The TCR originated in a man between 18 and 29 years old in good health. CDR3 coding DNA: TGCGCCAGCAGCTTGTCAGGGGACCAGCAGTACTTC. Protein product: CASSLSGDQQYF.